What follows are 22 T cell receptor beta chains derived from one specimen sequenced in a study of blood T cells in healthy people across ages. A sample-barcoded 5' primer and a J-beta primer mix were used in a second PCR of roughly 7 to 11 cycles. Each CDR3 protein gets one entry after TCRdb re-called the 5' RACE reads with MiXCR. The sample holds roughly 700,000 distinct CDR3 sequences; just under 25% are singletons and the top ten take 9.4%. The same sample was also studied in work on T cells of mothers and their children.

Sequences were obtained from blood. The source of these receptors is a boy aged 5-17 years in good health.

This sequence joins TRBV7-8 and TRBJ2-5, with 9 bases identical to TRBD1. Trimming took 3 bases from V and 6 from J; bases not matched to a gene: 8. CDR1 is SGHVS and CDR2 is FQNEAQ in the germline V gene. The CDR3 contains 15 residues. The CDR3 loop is CASSFGTGHTQTQYF. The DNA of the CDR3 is TGTGCCAGCAGCTTCGGGACAGGGCATACACAGACCCAGTACTTC.

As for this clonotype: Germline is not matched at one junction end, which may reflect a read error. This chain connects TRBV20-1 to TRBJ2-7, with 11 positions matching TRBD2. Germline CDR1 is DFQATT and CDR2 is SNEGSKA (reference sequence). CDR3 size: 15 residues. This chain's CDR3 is CSAAPLAGGNYERYF. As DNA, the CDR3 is TGCAGTGCCGCCCCTCTAGCGGGGGGAAACTACGAGCGGTACTTC.

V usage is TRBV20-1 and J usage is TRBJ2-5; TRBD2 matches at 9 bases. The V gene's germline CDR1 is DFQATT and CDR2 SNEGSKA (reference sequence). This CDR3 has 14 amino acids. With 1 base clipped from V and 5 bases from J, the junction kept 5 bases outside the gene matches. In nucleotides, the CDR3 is TGCAGTGCTAGAGGTAGCGGGGGCCTGGAGACCCAGTACTTC. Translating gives CSARGSGGLETQYF.

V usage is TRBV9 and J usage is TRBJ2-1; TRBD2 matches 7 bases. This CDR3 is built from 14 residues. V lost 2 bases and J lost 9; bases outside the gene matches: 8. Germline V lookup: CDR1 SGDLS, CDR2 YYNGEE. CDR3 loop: CASSVDTTGGEQFF. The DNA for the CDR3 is TGTGCCAGCAGCGTGGATACAACGGGAGGTGAGCAGTTCTTC.

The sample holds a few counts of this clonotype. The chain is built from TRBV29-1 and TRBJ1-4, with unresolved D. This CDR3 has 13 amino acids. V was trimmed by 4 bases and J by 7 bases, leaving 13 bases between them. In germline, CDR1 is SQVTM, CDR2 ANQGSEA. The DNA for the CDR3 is TGCAGCGTTGTTCGGGTTGAGGGTGAAAAACTGTTTTTT. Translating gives CSVVRVEGEKLFF.

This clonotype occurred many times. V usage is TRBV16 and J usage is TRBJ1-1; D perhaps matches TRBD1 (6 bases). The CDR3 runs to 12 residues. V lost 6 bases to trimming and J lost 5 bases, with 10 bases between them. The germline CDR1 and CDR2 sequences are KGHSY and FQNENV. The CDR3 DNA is TGTGCCAGCAGACAGGGAGCGACTGAAGCTTTCTTT. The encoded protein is CASRQGATEAFF.

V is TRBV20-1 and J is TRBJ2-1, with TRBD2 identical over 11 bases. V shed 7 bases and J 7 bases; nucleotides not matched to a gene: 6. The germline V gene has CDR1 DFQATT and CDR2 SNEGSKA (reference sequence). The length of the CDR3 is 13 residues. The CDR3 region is CSVLAGGGNEQFF. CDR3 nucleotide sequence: TGCAGTGTCCTAGCGGGGGGCGGTAATGAGCAGTTCTTC.

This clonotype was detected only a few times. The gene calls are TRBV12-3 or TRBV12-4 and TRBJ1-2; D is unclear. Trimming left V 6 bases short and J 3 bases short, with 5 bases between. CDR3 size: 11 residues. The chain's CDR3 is CASRAYYGYTF. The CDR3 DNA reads TGTGCCAGCAGGGCCTACTATGGCTACACCTTC.

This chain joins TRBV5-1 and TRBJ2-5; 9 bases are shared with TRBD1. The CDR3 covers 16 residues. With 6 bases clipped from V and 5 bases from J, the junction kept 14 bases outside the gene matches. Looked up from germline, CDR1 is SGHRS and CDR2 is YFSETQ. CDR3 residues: CASKGETGGAWETQYF. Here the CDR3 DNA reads TGCGCCAGCAAAGGAGAAACAGGGGGCGCGTGGGAGACCCAGTACTTC.

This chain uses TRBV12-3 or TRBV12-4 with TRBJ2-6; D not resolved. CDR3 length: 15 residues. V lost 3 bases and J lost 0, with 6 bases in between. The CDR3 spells CASSFWDSGANVLTF. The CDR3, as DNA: TGTGCCAGCAGTTTTTGGGACTCTGGGGCCAACGTCCTGACTTTC.

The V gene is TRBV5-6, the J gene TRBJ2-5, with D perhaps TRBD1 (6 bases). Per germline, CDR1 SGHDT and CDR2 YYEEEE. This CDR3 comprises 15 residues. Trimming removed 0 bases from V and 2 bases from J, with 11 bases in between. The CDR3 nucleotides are TGTGCCAGCAGCTTGGTTGGACAGCAGCAAGAGACCCAGTACTTC. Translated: CASSLVGQQQETQYF.

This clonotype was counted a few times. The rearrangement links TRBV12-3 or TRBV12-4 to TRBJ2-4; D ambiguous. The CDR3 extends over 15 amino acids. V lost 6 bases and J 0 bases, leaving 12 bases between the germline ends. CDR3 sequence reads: CASSSSRVAKNIQYF. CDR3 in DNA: TGTGCCAGCAGCTCAAGTAGGGTAGCCAAAAACATTCAGTACTTC.

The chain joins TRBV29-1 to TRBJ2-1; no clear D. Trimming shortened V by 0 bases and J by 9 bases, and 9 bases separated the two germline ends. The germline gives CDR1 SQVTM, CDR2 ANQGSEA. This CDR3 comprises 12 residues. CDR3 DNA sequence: TGCAGCGTTGAAGATCGAGTAGCTGAGCAGTTCTTC. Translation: CSVEDRVAEQFF.

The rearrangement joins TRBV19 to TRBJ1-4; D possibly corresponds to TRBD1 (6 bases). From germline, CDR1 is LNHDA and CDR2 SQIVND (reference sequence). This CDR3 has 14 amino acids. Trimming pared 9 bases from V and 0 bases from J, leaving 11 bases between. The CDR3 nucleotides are TGTGCCAGCCGGACAGCGGCAACTAATGAAAAACTGTTTTTT. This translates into CASRTAATNEKLFF.

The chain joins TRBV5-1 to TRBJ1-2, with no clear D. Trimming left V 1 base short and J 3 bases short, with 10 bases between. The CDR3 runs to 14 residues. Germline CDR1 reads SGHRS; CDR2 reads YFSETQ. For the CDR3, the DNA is TGCGCCAGCAGCTTGTCAGCCCCTCACTATGGCTACACCTTC. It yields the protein CASSLSAPHYGYTF.

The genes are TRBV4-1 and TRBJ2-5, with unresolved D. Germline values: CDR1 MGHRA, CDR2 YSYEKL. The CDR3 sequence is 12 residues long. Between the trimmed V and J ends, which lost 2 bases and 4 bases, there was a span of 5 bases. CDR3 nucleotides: TGCGCCAGCAGCCAACCGTTAGAGACCCAGTACTTC. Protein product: CASSQPLETQYF.

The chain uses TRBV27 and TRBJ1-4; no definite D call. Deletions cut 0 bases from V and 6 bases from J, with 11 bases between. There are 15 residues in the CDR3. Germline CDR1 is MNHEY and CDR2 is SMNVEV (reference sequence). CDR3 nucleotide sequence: TGTGCCAGCAGTTTATCACGAGGGCTTTATGAAAAACTGTTTTTT. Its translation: CASSLSRGLYEKLFF. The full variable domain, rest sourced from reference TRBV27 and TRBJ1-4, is EAQVTQNPRYLITVTGKKLTVTCSQNMNHEYMSWYRQDPGLGLRQIYYSMNVEVTDKGDVPEGYKVSRKEKRNFPLILESPSPNQTSLYFCASSLSRGLYEKLFFGSGTQLSVL.

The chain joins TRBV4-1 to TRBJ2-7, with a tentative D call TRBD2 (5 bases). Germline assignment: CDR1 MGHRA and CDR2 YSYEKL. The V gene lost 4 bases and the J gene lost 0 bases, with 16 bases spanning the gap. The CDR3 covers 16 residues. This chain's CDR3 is CASSPSGRGPSYEQYF. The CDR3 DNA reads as TGCGCCAGCAGCCCCTCGGGTCGGGGTCCCTCCTACGAGCAGTACTTC.

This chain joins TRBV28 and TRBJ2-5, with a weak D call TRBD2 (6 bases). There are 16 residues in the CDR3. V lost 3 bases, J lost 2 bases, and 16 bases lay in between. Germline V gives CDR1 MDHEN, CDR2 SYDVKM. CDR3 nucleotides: TGTGCCAGCAGTTTTAGCGGTACTGGGGGGCAAGAGACCCAGTACTTC. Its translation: CASSFSGTGGQETQYF.

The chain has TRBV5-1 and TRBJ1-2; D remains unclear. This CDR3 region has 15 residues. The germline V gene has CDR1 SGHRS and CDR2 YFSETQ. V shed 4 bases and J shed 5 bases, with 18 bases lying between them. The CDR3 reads CASSPDRGPSYGYTF. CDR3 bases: TGCGCCAGCAGCCCGGACCGCGGACCCAGTTATGGCTACACCTTC.

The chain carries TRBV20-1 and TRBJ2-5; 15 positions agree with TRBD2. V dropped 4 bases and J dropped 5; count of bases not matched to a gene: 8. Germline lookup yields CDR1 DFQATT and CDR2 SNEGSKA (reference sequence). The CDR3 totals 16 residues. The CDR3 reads CSAKGLAGGSGETQYF. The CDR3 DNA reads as TGCAGTGCTAAAGGACTAGCGGGAGGGTCGGGCGAGACCCAGTACTTC.

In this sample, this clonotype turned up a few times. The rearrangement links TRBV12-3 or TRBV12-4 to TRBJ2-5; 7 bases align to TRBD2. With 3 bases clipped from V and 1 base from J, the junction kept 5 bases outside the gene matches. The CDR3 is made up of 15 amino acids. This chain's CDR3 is CASSFSSSGQETQYF. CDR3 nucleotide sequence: TGTGCCAGCAGTTTTTCTTCTAGCGGCCAAGAGACCCAGTACTTC.